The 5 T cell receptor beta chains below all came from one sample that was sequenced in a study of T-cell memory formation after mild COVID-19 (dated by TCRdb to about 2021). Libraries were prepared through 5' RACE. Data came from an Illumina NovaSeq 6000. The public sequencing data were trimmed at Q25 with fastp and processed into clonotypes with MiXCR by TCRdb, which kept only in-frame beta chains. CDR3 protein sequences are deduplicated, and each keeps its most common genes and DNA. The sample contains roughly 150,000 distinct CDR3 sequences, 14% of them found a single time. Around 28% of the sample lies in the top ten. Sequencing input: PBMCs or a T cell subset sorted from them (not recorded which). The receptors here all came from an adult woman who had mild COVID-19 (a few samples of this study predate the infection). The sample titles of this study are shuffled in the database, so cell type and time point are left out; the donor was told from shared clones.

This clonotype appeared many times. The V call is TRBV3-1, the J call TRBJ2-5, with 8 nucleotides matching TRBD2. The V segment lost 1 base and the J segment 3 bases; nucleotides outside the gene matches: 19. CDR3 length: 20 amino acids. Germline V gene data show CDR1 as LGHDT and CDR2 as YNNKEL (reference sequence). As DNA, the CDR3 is TGTGCCAGCAGCCAAGGCCCAGAAAGACTAGCGTACGGAGGAGAAGAGACCCAGTACTTC. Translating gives CASSQGPERLAYGGEETQYF.

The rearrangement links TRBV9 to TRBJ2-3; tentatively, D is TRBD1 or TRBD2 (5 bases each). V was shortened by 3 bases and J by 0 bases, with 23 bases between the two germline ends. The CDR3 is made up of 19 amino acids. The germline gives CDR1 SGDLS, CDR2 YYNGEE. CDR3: CASSGRDASSFWSTDTQYF. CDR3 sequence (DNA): TGTGCCAGCAGCGGACGGGACGCCTCGTCTTTTTGGAGCACAGATACGCAGTATTTT.

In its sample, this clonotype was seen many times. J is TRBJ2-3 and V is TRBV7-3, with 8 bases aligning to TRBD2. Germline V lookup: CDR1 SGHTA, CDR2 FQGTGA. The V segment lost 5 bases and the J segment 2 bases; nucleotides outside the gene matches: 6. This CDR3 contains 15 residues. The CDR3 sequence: CASSPDSGNTDTQYF. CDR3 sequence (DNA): TGTGCCAGCAGCCCCGATAGCGGGAACACAGATACGCAGTATTTT. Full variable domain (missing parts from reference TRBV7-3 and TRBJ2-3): GAGVSQTPSNKVTEKGKYVELRCDPISGHTALYWYRQSLGQGPEFLIYFQGTGAADDSGLPNDRFFAVRPEGSVSTLKIQRTERGDSAVYLCASSPDSGNTDTQYFGPGTRLTVL.

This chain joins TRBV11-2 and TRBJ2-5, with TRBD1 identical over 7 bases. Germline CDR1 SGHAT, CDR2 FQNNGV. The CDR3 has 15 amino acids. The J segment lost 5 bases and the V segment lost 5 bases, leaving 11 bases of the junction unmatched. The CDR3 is CASSPVWQGDETQYF. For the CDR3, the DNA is TGTGCCAGCAGCCCCGTGTGGCAGGGGGACGAGACCCAGTACTTC.

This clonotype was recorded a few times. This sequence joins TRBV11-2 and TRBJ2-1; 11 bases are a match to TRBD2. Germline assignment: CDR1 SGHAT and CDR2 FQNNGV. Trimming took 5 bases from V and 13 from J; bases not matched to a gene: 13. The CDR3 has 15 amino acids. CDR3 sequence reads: CASSQGVGLADLQFF. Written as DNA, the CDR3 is TGTGCCAGCAGCCAAGGGGTGGGACTAGCGGATCTACAGTTCTTC.